The sequence of this T cell receptor (beta chain) was determined in a study of OX40 agonist ivuxolimab in advanced cancers. Background on the study: Dose-escalation cases comprised hepatocellular carcinoma, melanoma, renal cell or head and neck cancer.

The CDR3 sequence is 14 residues long. Germline V gene data show CDR1 as SQVTM and CDR2 as ANQGSEA. J was trimmed by 0 bases and V by 4 bases; bases with no gene match: 2. A remark on this clone: Its matching antigen is unknown.

Assay: immunoSEQ multiplex PCR; the TCRdb copy retains only in-frame clones and omits some. The sample holds tens of thousands of clones; about four fifths are singletons and the top ten take under 2%. If patients had autoimmune disease history or systemic immunosuppression, they were excluded. Overall study results and limits: Expanded clones tended on average to be more numerous among CD8+ T cells than CD4+. The authors did not determine the antigen specificity of the expanded peripheral T cells.

The chain couples TRBV29-1 to TRBJ2-5, with 10 bases matching TRBD2. Sequenced here: CD4+ or CD8+ T cells sorted from blood, sampled in a trial of the OX40 agonist ivuxolimab. This clonotype was obtained from an adult with an advanced solid tumor such as melanoma, head and neck, liver or kidney cancer. The CDR3 nucleotides read TGCAGCGTTGCCGGGACTAGCGACCAAGAGACCCAGTACTTC. This codes for CSVAGTSDQETQYF.